Following are 30 T cell receptor beta chains from one sample sequenced in a study of shared clonotypes between healthy human individuals. CD45RO-negative CD8 cells positively selected for CCR7 made up the naive population, which excluded terminally differentiated effector memory CD45RA+ cells. Assay: immunoSEQ multiplex PCR; the TCRdb copy retains only in-frame clones and omits some. The data contain 550,000 to 600,000 clones, 98% of them singletons. Sequenced: naive CD8+ T cells sorted from blood. Receptor source: a man aged 30 to 45 in good health.

Concerning this clone itself: Other DNA sequences in the sample encode the same CDR3. The V call is TRBV27, the J call TRBJ2-7; D gene unclear. The CDR3 covers 12 residues. Per the germline V gene, CDR1 is MNHEY and CDR2 is SMNVEV (reference sequence). Trimming left V 2 bases short and J 4 bases short, with 6 bases between. This CDR3 reads CASSLPGYEQYF. Here the CDR3 DNA reads TGTGCCAGCAGTTTACCTGGATACGAGCAGTACTTC.

The chain joins TRBV7-9 to TRBJ2-7, with D uncertain. Per germline, CDR1 SEHNR and CDR2 FQNEAQ (reference sequence). The V end was cut by 4 bases, the J end by 3 bases, with 10 bases between. The CDR3 loop spans 13 amino acids. CDR3 sequence: CASSSVPNYEQYF. The CDR3 DNA follows: TGTGCCAGCAGCTCGGTTCCCAACTACGAGCAGTACTTC.

The sample holds one count of this clone. The chain recombines TRBV2 with TRBJ1-2, with D tentatively TRBD1 (6 bases). This CDR3 region has 15 residues. The germline CDR1 and CDR2 sequences are SNHLY and FYNNEI. V was trimmed by 1 base and J by 2 bases, leaving 11 bases between them. The chain's CDR3 is CASSEVAQGNYGYTF. As DNA, the CDR3 is TGTGCCAGCAGTGAAGTCGCCCAGGGGAACTATGGCTACACCTTC.

This clone was detected once. The V call is TRBV27, the J call TRBJ2-2; 8 nucleotides align to TRBD1. Germline lookup yields CDR1 MNHEY and CDR2 SMNVEV (reference sequence). The CDR3 consists of 16 residues. The junction had 11 bases not matched to a gene; V was cut back by 6 bases and J by 5 bases. CDR3 sequence reads: CASSTIRGRRTGELFF. The CDR3 region has the DNA TGTGCCAGCAGCACAATCAGGGGGCGAAGGACCGGGGAGCTGTTTTTT.

V gene TRBV5-6 combines with J gene TRBJ1-2, with D possibly matching TRBD1 (5 bases). The V gene lost 0 bases and the J gene lost 4 bases, with 10 bases spanning the gap. This CDR3 contains 14 residues. CDR1 is SGHDT, CDR2 YYEEEE, per germline. The CDR3 sequence is CASSLVSGLYGYTF. The CDR3 DNA sequence: TGTGCCAGCAGCTTGGTTTCAGGGCTCTATGGCTACACCTTC.

The J gene is TRBJ2-6, the V gene TRBV25-1, with D perhaps TRBD2 (5 bases). V was trimmed by 7 bases and J by 0 bases, leaving 10 bases between them. This CDR3 comprises 15 residues. The V gene's germline CDR1 is MGHDK and CDR2 SYGVNS. Written as DNA, the CDR3 is TGTGCCAGCAACGGGGTCAACTCTGGGGCCAACGTCCTGACTTTC. Translated: CASNGVNSGANVLTF.

The chain links TRBV5-8 to TRBJ2-1; 7 positions agree with TRBD2. CDR1 and CDR2 from the germline V gene are SGHTS and YDEGEE. This CDR3 region has 15 residues. V lost 1 base, J lost 3 bases, and 4 bases stayed unmatched. CDR3 nucleotide sequence: TGTGCCAGCAGCTTGATTAGCGGGTTCTACAATGAGCAGTTCTTC. It specifies CASSLISGFYNEQFF.

The chain carries TRBV29-1 and TRBJ2-1; 9 positions match TRBD2. The CDR3 consists of 13 residues. Germline-derived CDR1 and CDR2 are SQVTM and ANQGSEA. Losses at the gene ends were 6 bases for V and 3 bases for J; bases not matched to a gene: 3. DNA of the CDR3: TGCAGCGTCGGACTAGCGATCTACAATGAGCAGTTCTTC. Translated, it gives CSVGLAIYNEQFF.

The chain links TRBV6-5 to TRBJ2-5, with 10 bases identical to TRBD2. CDR1 and CDR2 (germline): MNHEY, SVGAGI. The CDR3 covers 15 residues. V was clipped by 8 bases and J by 2 bases; unmatched bases: 8. The CDR3 sequence is CASRALAGLQETQYF. CDR3 bases: TGTGCCAGCCGCGCACTAGCGGGGCTTCAAGAGACCCAGTACTTC.

V gene TRBV4-1 combines with J gene TRBJ2-7; 7 nucleotides line up with TRBD1. This CDR3 is built from 18 residues. The J segment lost 3 bases and the V segment lost 2 bases, leaving 16 bases of the junction unmatched. CDR1 and CDR2 (germline): MGHRA, YSYEKL. The CDR3 DNA follows: TGCGCCAGCAGCCAAAGGGCGTTACAGGACAGGATGGGCTACGAGCAGTACTTC. Amino acid sequence: CASSQRALQDRMGYEQYF.

This clone has only one observation. The chain joins TRBV9 to TRBJ2-7; D is perhaps TRBD2 (6 bases). CDR1 SGDLS and CDR2 YYNGEE come from the germline V gene. The CDR3 is 15 residues long. Trimming cost V 4 bases and J 3 bases, with 17 bases left between them. DNA of the CDR3: TGTGCCAGCAGCCCACGGGACTTCGGAGTCTACGAGCAGTACTTC. Protein sequence: CASSPRDFGVYEQYF.

The rearrangement uses TRBV12-2 and TRBJ1-1. TRBV12-2 is marked as a pseudogene. This CDR3 has 10 residues. CDR3 region: CASQDTEAFF. The CDR3 bases are TGTGCAAGCCAAGACACTGAAGCTTTCTTT.

J is TRBJ2-2 and V is TRBV9, with 7 nucleotides matching TRBD2. The V gene end was trimmed by 2 bases and the J gene end by 7 bases; junction bases not matched to a gene: 2. This CDR3 spans 13 amino acids. The germline V gene encodes CDR1 SGDLS and CDR2 YYNGEE. CDR3 region: CASSVGGIGELFF. CDR3 coding DNA: TGTGCCAGCAGCGTCGGGGGGATCGGGGAGCTGTTTTTT.

The J gene is TRBJ2-5, the V gene TRBV29-1, with TRBD1 identical over 8 bases. The CDR3 length is 18 residues. V lost 6 bases to trimming and J lost 5 bases; unmatched junction nucleotides: 23. CDR1 SQVTM and CDR2 ANQGSEA come from the germline V gene. The CDR3, as DNA: TGCAGCGTCGAGGGACAGGTGTTGGGGACGGGGCAATTGGAGACCCAGTACTTC. Translating it yields CSVEGQVLGTGQLETQYF.

CDR3 sequence (DNA): TGTGCCAGCAGCCCAGGAGATAGCGGGAGGTCGAACAATGAGCAGTTCTTC. Translated, it gives CASSPGDSGRSNNEQFF. The chain employs TRBV9 and TRBJ2-1, with 10 positions matching TRBD2. Germline V lookup: CDR1 SGDLS, CDR2 YYNGEE. The CDR3 runs to 17 residues. With V trimmed by 4 bases and J by 5 bases, 12 bases remained unmatched. Using reference TRBV9 and TRBJ2-1 for the parts outside the CDR3, the full variable domain is DSGVTQTPKHLITATGQRVTLRCSPRSGDLSVYWYQQSLDQGLQFLIQYYNGEERAKGNILERFSAQQFPDLHSELNLSSLELGDSALYFCASSPGDSGRSNNEQFFGPGTRLTVL.

The chain joins TRBV14 to TRBJ2-7; D is ambiguous. CDR1 and CDR2 (germline): SGHDN, FVKESK. V was pared by 6 bases and J by 4 bases, with 16 bases between. The CDR3 has 14 residues. The CDR3 loop reads CASRESGEAYEQYF. The CDR3 DNA follows: TGTGCCAGCAGGGAGTCCGGAGAGGCGTACGAGCAGTACTTC.

The CDR3 sequence is CASSLGGTGGLAEETQYF. The CDR3 region has the DNA TGTGCCAGCAGCTTGGGTGGGACAGGGGGCTTGGCGGAAGAGACCCAGTACTTC. The J gene is TRBJ2-5, the V gene TRBV5-4, with TRBD1 matching over 12 bases. V lost 0 bases and J lost 3; bases outside the gene matches: 9. CDR1 is SGHNT and CDR2 is YYREEE in the germline V gene (reference sequence). The CDR3 has 18 residues.

V usage is TRBV5-5 and J usage is TRBJ2-7; D perhaps matches TRBD1 (5 bases). Germline lookup yields CDR1 SGHKS and CDR2 YYEKEE (reference sequence). V was cut by 1 base and J by 1 base, with 12 bases left in between. The CDR3 has 15 amino acids. The CDR3 loop reads CASSLLIGESYEQYF. The CDR3 coding sequence is TGTGCCAGCAGCTTGCTTATAGGGGAATCCTACGAGCAGTACTTC.

In this sample, this clone turned up once. The rearrangement joins TRBV29-1 to TRBJ2-6, with TRBD2 matching over 14 bases. V was clipped by 3 bases and J by 0 bases; unmatched bases: 4. The CDR3 loop spans 18 amino acids. The germline V gene encodes CDR1 SQVTM and CDR2 ANQGSEA. The CDR3 loop is CSVEGLAGESSGANVLTF. In nucleotides, the CDR3 is TGCAGCGTTGAGGGACTAGCGGGAGAGTCCTCTGGGGCCAACGTCCTGACTTTC. Looking up the rest from reference TRBV29-1 and TRBJ2-6 gives the full variable domain: SAVISQKPSRDICQRGTSLTIQCQVDSQVTMMFWYRQQPGQSLTLIATANQGSEATYESGFVIDKFPISRPNLTFSTLTVSNMSPEDSSIYLCSVEGLAGESSGANVLTFGAGSRLTVL.

This clone was counted a single time. The CDR3 region has the DNA TGTGCCAGCACTCTCCGCACGACTAGCGGGATGGGAAATGAGCAGTTCTTC. It yields the protein CASTLRTTSGMGNEQFF. The chain recombines TRBV2 with TRBJ2-1, with 11 bases identical to TRBD2. The CDR3 extends over 17 amino acids. The ends lost 7 bases at V and 7 bases at J; junction bases unmatched: 15. Germline lookup yields CDR1 SNHLY and CDR2 FYNNEI.

The rearrangement joins TRBV4-2 to TRBJ2-7; D possibly corresponds to TRBD1 (5 bases). V was trimmed by 0 bases and J by 1 base, leaving 10 bases between them. Germline CDR1 is LGHNA and CDR2 is YNFKEQ. This CDR3 has 15 residues. The CDR3 reads CASSQDAGSSYEQYF. The DNA for the CDR3 is TGTGCCAGCAGCCAAGACGCAGGGTCTTCCTACGAGCAGTACTTC.

This clone was recorded only once. The chain uses TRBV7-9 and TRBJ1-1; TRBD1 agrees at 7 bases. The length of the CDR3 is 13 residues. V gave up 4 bases and J gave up 9 bases; unmatched junction bases: 8. CDR1 is SEHNR, CDR2 FQNEAQ, per germline (reference sequence). The CDR3 sequence is CASSSNRDRKAFF. CDR3 DNA sequence: TGTGCCAGCAGCTCTAACCGGGACAGAAAAGCTTTCTTT.

In this sample, this clone turned up once. The chain uses TRBV14 and TRBJ2-1, with no clear D. Germline CDR1 reads SGHDN; CDR2 reads FVKESK. Trimming pared 2 bases from V and 7 bases from J, leaving 18 bases between. This CDR3 region has 16 residues. The CDR3 loop is CASSQFLGPGRNEQFF. In nucleotides, the CDR3 is TGTGCCAGCAGCCAATTTTTAGGCCCCGGTCGGAATGAGCAGTTCTTC.

The V call is TRBV29-1, the J call TRBJ2-7; 8 bases line up with TRBD1. In germline, CDR1 is SQVTM, CDR2 ANQGSEA. The CDR3 is 13 residues long. Trimming removed 7 bases from V and 5 bases from J; junction bases left unmatched: 10. The CDR3 DNA reads TGCAGCGCTCGGCGACAGGGGTACGACGAGCAGTACTTC. Translation gives CSARRQGYDEQYF.

Written as DNA, the CDR3 is TGCGCCAGCAGGCAGGTTACTAGCGGGAGTGGCTACGAGCAGTACTTC. Encoded protein: CASRQVTSGSGYEQYF. The chain couples TRBV4-1 to TRBJ2-7, with 11 bases identical to TRBD2. CDR3 size: 16 residues. V was pared by 6 bases and J by 3 bases, with 10 bases of the junction left unmatched. Germline values: CDR1 MGHRA, CDR2 YSYEKL.

The chain carries TRBV6-4 and TRBJ2-1; D gene unclear. The ends were cut back, 1 base at V and 6 bases at J, with 13 bases in the middle. Germline V gene data show CDR1 as MRHNA and CDR2 as SNTAGT. This CDR3 contains 15 residues. The CDR3 DNA follows: TGTGCCAGCAGTGACTGGATGGCTTCGGTCAATGAGCAGTTCTTC. This sequence encodes CASSDWMASVNEQFF.

The V and J genes are TRBV6-5 and TRBJ2-3; 10 positions agree with TRBD2. The CDR3 runs 16 residues. Per the germline V gene, CDR1 is MNHEY and CDR2 is SVGAGI. The V gene end was trimmed by 4 bases and the J gene end by 4 bases; junction bases not matched to a gene: 8. The CDR3 DNA reads as TGTGCCAGCAGTTTCCTAGCGGGAGACGTTCCAGATACGCAGTATTTT. Translating it yields CASSFLAGDVPDTQYF.

CDR3 DNA: TGTGCCAGCAGCTTAGTTGCGGGAGTGGGACCTGGTTCCTACGAGCAGTACTTC. It yields the protein CASSLVAGVGPGSYEQYF. V and J are TRBV7-2 and TRBJ2-7; 7 bases are a match to TRBD2. CDR1 is SGHTA, CDR2 FQGNSA, per germline. The CDR3 length is 18 residues. J gave up 1 base and V 1 base, and 13 bases lay outside the gene matches.

This clone appeared once. This chain uses TRBV27 with TRBJ2-1, with TRBD2 matching over 9 bases. The CDR3 covers 17 residues. The trim removed 0 bases at V and 3 bases at J, leaving 6 bases unmatched. CDR1 is MNHEY and CDR2 is SMNVEV in the germline V gene (reference sequence). CDR3 loop: CASSLSSLAGFYNEQFF. In DNA, the CDR3 is TGTGCCAGCAGTTTATCGTCACTAGCGGGTTTCTACAATGAGCAGTTCTTC.

This rearrangement joins TRBV5-1 to TRBJ2-1; D might be TRBD1 (5 bases). With 3 bases removed from V and 3 bases from J, the gap between germline ends came to 10 bases. CDR1 SGHRS and CDR2 YFSETQ come from the germline V gene. This CDR3 is 14 amino acids long. This CDR3 is CASSSLDSYNEQFF. In DNA form, the CDR3 reads TGCGCCAGCAGCTCATTAGACAGCTACAATGAGCAGTTCTTC. Variable domain in full (rest from reference TRBV5-1 and TRBJ2-1): KAGVTQTPRYLIKTRGQQVTLSCSPISGHRSVSWYQQTPGQGLQFLFEYFSETQRNKGNFPGRFSGRQFSNSRSEMNVSTLELGDSALYLCASSSLDSYNEQFFGPGTRLTVL.